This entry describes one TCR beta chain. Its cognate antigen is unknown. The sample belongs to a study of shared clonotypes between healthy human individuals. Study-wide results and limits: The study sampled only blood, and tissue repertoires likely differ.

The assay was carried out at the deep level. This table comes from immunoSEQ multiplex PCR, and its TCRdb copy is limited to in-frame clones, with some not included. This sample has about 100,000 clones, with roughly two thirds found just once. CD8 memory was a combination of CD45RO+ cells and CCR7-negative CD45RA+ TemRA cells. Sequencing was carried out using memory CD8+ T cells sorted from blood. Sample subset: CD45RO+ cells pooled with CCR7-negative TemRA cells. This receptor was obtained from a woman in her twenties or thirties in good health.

As DNA, the CDR3 is TGTGCCAGCAGTCCAAGCCCCGGGACGGGAATCTACGAGCAGTACTTC. Amino acids: CASSPSPGTGIYEQYF. The rearrangement uses TRBV28 and TRBJ2-7, with D perhaps assigned TRBD1 or TRBD2 (5 bases each). V was clipped by 5 bases and J by 3 bases, with 20 bases between them. This CDR3 is 16 amino acids long. CDR1 MDHEN and CDR2 SYDVKM come from the germline V gene. The whole variable domain, remainder taken from reference TRBV28 and TRBJ2-7, is DVKVTQSSRYLVKRTGEKVFLECVQDMDHENMFWYRQDPGLGLRLIYFSYDVKMKEKGDIPEGYSVSREKKERFSLILESASTNQTSMYLCASSPSPGTGIYEQYFGPGTRLTVT.